The entry below gives a single TCR beta chain sequence along with its context. Antigen: not known. The data stem from a study of cytomegalovirus exposure and HLA in healthy donors. Findings and limits, study-wide: An analysis that was carried out later associated some 17,000 TCR beta sequences with HLA alleles at 0.05 false discovery rate. TRBV6-2, TRBV6-3 and some other V segments were unresolvable in 87-base-pair reads.

Trimming took 3 bases from V and 7 from J, leaving 16 bases between them. Germline CDR1 and CDR2: KGHSH and LQKENI. This CDR3 has 15 residues. PCR involved 60 Vbeta and 13 Jbeta primers. Measured with immunoSEQ multiplex PCR; TCRdb has only the in-frame clones, and not every one. Of some 120,000 clones in the sample, about 80% were seen once. This chain connects TRBV18 to TRBJ1-5, with a weak D call TRBD1 (5 bases). Input material: PBMCs. The receptor was derived from a man in his thirties or forties in good health and CMV-seronegative. The chain's CDR3 is CASSPLGQGGQPQHF. In nucleotides, the CDR3 is TGTGCCAGCTCACCCCTGGGGCAGGGAGGACAGCCCCAGCATTTT.